This T cell receptor beta chain was retrieved from a study of cytomegalovirus exposure and HLA in healthy donors (dated by TCRdb to 2017 to 2019). With respect to the entire study: An earlier analysis of 587 of the donors reported approximately 300 Gb of sequence data and 95 million to 140 million unique TCR beta sequences obtained from about 179 million T cells. Approximately 310 gigabases of sequencing data and 91 million or so unique TCR sequences made up an early release that covered several hundred HLA-typed donors. Of the roughly 400 genotyped donors, over 70% fell in the genetic ancestry cluster associated with self-reported Caucasian donors. The aim of the study was to test whether cataloging public T cell receptors could identify signatures of past pathogen exposure. Using immunosequencing, the study profiled T cell repertoires from some 670 subjects and related those repertoires to cytomegalovirus serostatus. Besides the first cohort of around 700 subjects, a separate validation cohort made up of 120 different subjects was used. To predict cytomegalovirus infection status, the study combined high-throughput TCR immunosequencing, statistical association of individual TCRs with disease status, and machine learning. In a later analysis, previously published TCR beta repertoires from about 640 donors were re-analyzed and high-resolution HLA genotyping was added so that TCR occurrence patterns could be studied. In the later analysis, no new phenotypic data were used to find candidate immune exposures; instead, reliance was placed on TCR beta sequences and their occurrence across donors. An earlier analysis of 587 of the donors applied high-throughput TCR beta sequencing to assess whether each TCR beta V gene segment acted as functional or pseudogenic. Alongside the repertoire data, information on donor age, sex, ethnicity and CMV serostatus was compiled. A later genetic analysis took genome-wide SNP genotypes for 398 of the 666 donors and used that subset as a discovery cohort. All discovery cohort repertoires had been generated on a single sequencing platform. Both class I and class II loci were covered by HLA typing, at four-digit resolution. The number of donors typed differed by locus, with roughly 629-640 for A, B, C, DRB1 and DQB1, over 500 for DQA1, 606 for DPA1, and around 430 for DPB1. Because of strong linkage in the cohort, roughly five DR-DQ haplotypes were treated as single units for association and clustering. Across some 400 genotyped donors of the cohort, an average of 235,054 unique TCR beta nucleotide sequences per donor were sequenced, and about a sixth of those sequences were non-productive. Paper-wide results and their limitations: The sequencing pipeline was judged likely to have produced a cluster of highly shared sequence variants as a technical artifact. Some IMGT-functional V segments, including TRBV6-2 and TRBV6-3, could not be distinguished by the 87-base-pair reads and were therefore excluded. A few of the identified cytomegalovirus-associated TCR beta chains were confirmed in vitro to be specific for cytomegalovirus antigens. Because counts were too low, about 15 rarely observed V segments, including chromosome 9 orphons, were left out of the earlier analysis of approximately 580 of the donors. CMV serostatus was the only immune exposure information available for the cohort. At a false discovery rate of 0.05, a later analysis linked 16,951 TCR beta sequences to specific HLA alleles. Most TCR sequences were observed very rarely across donors, whereas some public TCRs were present in many individuals. Linkage disequilibrium might explain the correlated functional status among segregating V segments, but an unknown experimental factor could not be ruled out. The study gave a list of 150 to 200 TCR beta chains associated with cytomegalovirus. Assigning TCR associations to individual alleles was difficult when HLA alleles, especially DR and DQ, strongly co-occurred. The classifier was reported to diagnose cytomegalovirus status with high specificity and sensitivity in both the original and validation cohorts. In an earlier analysis of approximately 600 of the donors, most TCR beta V segments were observed in productive rearrangements about 90% or about 30% of the time, broadly matching IMGT annotations. Because HLA typing was unavailable for some donors at each locus, only the typed subset was used in association tests. Sequencing depth was assumed to be roughly uniform across donors in the presence/absence analyses, though that assumption may not hold. In a later analysis, most CMV-associated TCR beta chains were found to appear HLA-restricted, with HLA associations seemingly driven largely by CMV exposure. In a later analysis, the rate of TCR association differed among HLA loci, with DRB1 alleles having the most associated TCRs and HLA-C alleles having the fewest. Compared with the roughly 710-donor mean, donors in an Asian-associated ancestry cluster had fewer N-insertions in productive TCRs, according to a later genetic analysis. In a later analysis, HLA-associated TCR beta chains were found to be more clonally expanded and to have lower generation probabilities than equally common non-associated chains. The authors suggested that the approach could potentially be generalized to other disease states and immunological phenotypes. A further reported finding was that TCR beta sequences accurately predicted the HLA-A and HLA-B alleles for most subjects in the first cohort. A later genetic analysis associated a missense DCLRE1C variant with V-gene and J-gene trimming of TCR beta chains, and an independent cohort replicated the association. In a later analysis, several top co-occurrence clusters were reported to appear linked to parvovirus B19, influenza, CMV and Epstein-Barr virus. Only TCR beta chains were sequenced in this cohort, and the absence of alpha or paired-chain data limited detectable features.

The cohort was made up of approximately 700 healthy bone marrow donors. All cohort members were sampled while nominally healthy, although unrecorded immune exposures were likely present. The donor was CMV seropositive and was included in the group of 289 seropositive cohort members. Every donor gave a peripheral blood sample, and the peripheral blood mononuclear cells from that sample were used for TCR beta sequencing. Genomic DNA was extracted from the blood cell samples with the Qiagen DNeasy Blood Extraction Kit. To note about this clone: The antigen it binds to is not known. One base away there is no much larger clone; base qualities are not given.

Spanning cysteine to phenylalanine, the CDR3 consists of 16 amino acids. CDR3 DNA is the only sequence kept; it has 48 bases, read in frame from the first base. CDR1 and CDR2 were assigned from the germline V gene as SGHVS and FNYEAQ. Trimming takes 5 bases from V and 7 bases from J, and the germline ends sit 21 bases apart. The protocol used for the library was the immunoSEQ multiplex PCR assay. For the multiplex PCR, a mixture combining 60 forward primers for TCR Vbeta segments and 13 reverse primers for TCR Jbeta segments was used. The CDR3 region of rearranged TCR beta genes was amplified from genomic DNA with a multiplex PCR assay. On the Illumina HiSeq System, the amplified TCR beta libraries were sequenced as 87-base-pair reads. Under the source paper's analysis protocol: A later analysis tallied some 79 million unique TCR beta chains across the 600 to 700 repertoires, and about 12 million of those chains were shared by two or more donors. To remove PCR and sequencing errors, raw reads were error-corrected and collapsed into unique sequences using a nearest-neighbor algorithm that merged closely related sequences. To assign V, D and J gene segments, CDR3 sequences were aligned to IMGT reference sequences. For a sequence to be retained, at least a six-nucleotide match to both a V gene segment and a J gene segment was required. A rearrangement counted as productive if the CDR3 had no stop codons and remained in frame with V and J, and every other rearrangement counted as non-productive. Following IMGT convention, CDR3 was defined as the stretch from the second conserved V-encoded cysteine up to the conserved J-encoded phenylalanine. In an earlier analysis of just under 600 of the donors, sequences lacking an unambiguous match to a single V gene segment were excluded. An earlier analysis of several hundred of the donors classified V segments as functional when productive rearrangements were above 56.7% and as segregating when the standard deviation between donors was above 5%. To diagnose cytomegalovirus status from the catalog of TCR beta chain sequences, a statistical classification framework was built. V and J gene assignment, in a later analysis, came from comparing TCR nucleotide sequences with IMGT/GENE-DB human TR gene sequences. A later analysis assigned CDR3 sequences and most-parsimonious VDJ recombination scenarios with the TCRdist pipeline. In a later analysis, every TCR beta chain was defined by the combination of its CDR3 amino acid sequence and its V-gene family, and reads without a unique V-gene family were dropped. A later analysis removed roughly 590 highly shared, low-generation-probability nucleotide sequences to deal with suspected cross-contamination and a sequencing artifact. For each public chain, a later analysis derived a clonal expansion index from normalized ranks of inferred template counts within each repertoire. In a later analysis, generation probabilities were computed with a VDJ recombination model fitted to out-of-frame rearrangements, and the resulting probabilities were checked against IGoR. In a later analysis, hypergeometric tests were used to score TCR-TCR, TCR-HLA and TCR-CMV co-occurrence, with a repertoire-size bias correction applied to TCR pairs. False discovery rates were estimated in a later analysis by permuting HLA or CMV assignments 20 times. A later analysis grouped co-occurring TCRs with DBSCAN, adding TCRdist sequence similarity when clustering within HLA-allele-positive subsets. For co-occurrence clustering, repertoires with fewer than 30,000 or more than 120,000 public chains were excluded, along with roughly five repertoires with anomalous nucleotide sharing. Drawn from immuneACCESS, this table holds only the in-frame rearrangements with V and J called that TCRdb kept. Clones are partly lost; checked studies trace under half to an unresolved V gene and leave the rest unexplained. D and trimming come from the DNA, and the V and J calls and clone size come from that table. Recorded for this sample are about 150,000 clones; 60% to 85% of them occurred a single time. The top ten constitute around 3.2% of the sample.

The V and J genes are TRBV7-6 and TRBJ1-3, with no D gene named confidently. The receptor's source is a woman in her forties or fifties in good health and CMV-seropositive. The sequenced sample consisted of PBMCs. The DNA reads as follows: TGTGCCAGCAGCCCCCGAGGGAGTGGAGCGGGCAACACCATATATTTT. It specifies CASSPRGSGAGNTIYF.